The present entry profiles one T cell receptor (beta chain) with its context. What it binds is not known. CDR3 length: 14 amino acids. V shed 5 bases, J shed 2 bases, and the junction held 5 bases outside the gene matches. CDR1 SEHNR and CDR2 FQNEAQ come from the germline V gene (reference sequence). The entry originates in a study of shared clonotypes between healthy human individuals. Overall study results and limits: Limitation of the genetic and exposure-history diversity represented came from the few donors.

Method: immunoSEQ multiplex PCR; TCRdb's copy keeps in-frame clones and lacks some. The sample carries about 1.5 million clones, 95% to 99% recorded once. Sequencing input: naive CD4+ T cells sorted from blood. Described subset: CD45RA+ positively selected. The sequence came from a man younger than 40 in good health. The chain joins TRBV7-9 to TRBJ1-2, with 7 bases identical to TRBD1. The CDR3 protein is CASSLADRNYGYTF. In DNA, the CDR3 is TGTGCCAGCAGCCTTGCGGACAGGAACTATGGCTACACCTTC. Based on the CDR3 plus reference TRBV7-9 and TRBJ1-2, the full variable domain is DTGVSQNPRHKITKRGQNVTFRCDPISEHNRLYWYRQTLGQGPEFLTYFQNEAQLEKSRLLSDRFSAERPKGSFSTLEIQRTEQGDSAMYLCASSLADRNYGYTFGSGTRLTVV.